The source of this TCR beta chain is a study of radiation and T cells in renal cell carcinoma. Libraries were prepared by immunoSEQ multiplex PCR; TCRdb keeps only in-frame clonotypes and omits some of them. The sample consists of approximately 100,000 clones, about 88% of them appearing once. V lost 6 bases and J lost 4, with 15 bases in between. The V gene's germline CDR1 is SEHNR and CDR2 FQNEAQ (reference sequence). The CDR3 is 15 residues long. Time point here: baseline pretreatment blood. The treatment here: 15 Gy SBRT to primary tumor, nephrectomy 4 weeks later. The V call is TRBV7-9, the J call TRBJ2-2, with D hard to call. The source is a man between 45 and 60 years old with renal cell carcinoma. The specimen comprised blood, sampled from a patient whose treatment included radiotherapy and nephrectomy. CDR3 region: CASRVVGRVTGELFF. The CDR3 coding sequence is TGTGCCAGCAGGGTGGTTGGCCGCGTCACCGGGGAGCTGTTTTTT.